These 30 T cell receptor beta chains originate from one sample sequenced in a study of cytomegalovirus exposure and HLA in healthy donors. The PCR employed 60 Vbeta primers together with 13 Jbeta primers. Produced via immunoSEQ multiplex PCR; TCRdb's table is partial and in-frame only. The sample records approximately 120,000 clones, about 80% being singletons. Sequencing was performed on PBMCs. The source is a man younger than 45 in good health and CMV-seropositive.

The chain combines TRBV7-8 with TRBJ2-7; TRBD1 agrees at 8 bases. The CDR3 has 12 residues. Unmatched junction bases numbered 5, after V lost 4 bases and J lost 9 bases. Germline V gene data show CDR1 as SGHVS and CDR2 as FQNEAQ. The DNA of the CDR3 is TGTGCCAGCAGCTGGACAGGGCACGGGCAGTACTTC. Translated: CASSWTGHGQYF.

The chain carries TRBV11-2 and TRBJ2-7; the D gene is possibly TRBD1 (6 bases). V dropped 2 bases and J dropped 6 bases, with 23 bases sitting between them. The CDR3 is made up of 17 amino acids. Germline CDR1 reads SGHAT; CDR2 reads FQNNGV. CDR3 amino acids: CASSLSVAASRGGEQYF. Written as DNA, the CDR3 is TGTGCCAGCAGCTTATCAGTCGCGGCCTCAAGAGGGGGCGAGCAGTACTTC.

The chain is built from TRBV5-1 and TRBJ2-3, with D uncertain. There are 12 residues in the CDR3. The V end lost 1 base, the J end lost 5 bases, and 5 bases lay between the germline ends. Germline lookup yields CDR1 SGHRS and CDR2 YFSETQ. The CDR3 sequence: CASSLNRDTQYF. The CDR3, as DNA: TGCGCCAGCAGCTTGAACAGAGATACGCAGTATTTT. Using reference TRBV5-1 and TRBJ2-3 for the parts outside the CDR3, the full variable domain is KAGVTQTPRYLIKTRGQQVTLSCSPISGHRSVSWYQQTPGQGLQFLFEYFSETQRNKGNFPGRFSGRQFSNSRSEMNVSTLELGDSALYLCASSLNRDTQYFGPGTRLTVL.

This clone was picked up one time. The V and J genes are TRBV11-2 and TRBJ2-2; unclear D gene. The CDR3 extends over 15 amino acids. CDR1 and CDR2 from the germline V gene are SGHAT and FQNNGV. Deletions cut 1 base from V and 0 bases from J, with 6 bases between. The chain's CDR3 is CASSLGAANTGELFF. Written as DNA, the CDR3 is TGTGCCAGCAGCTTAGGGGCCGCGAACACCGGGGAGCTGTTTTTT.

This clone was seen just once. V and J are TRBV2 and TRBJ1-2, with 9 bases identical to TRBD1. The CDR3 spans 18 residues. CDR1 and CDR2 (germline): SNHLY, FYNNEI. Trimming removed 6 bases from V and 6 bases from J; junction bases left unmatched: 20. Written as DNA, the CDR3 is TGTGCCAGCAGCGATATAACACAAATACAGGGGGCCGGGCATGGCTACACCTTC. Translated, it gives CASSDITQIQGAGHGYTF. The whole variable domain, filled in from reference TRBV2 and TRBJ1-2, reads EPEVTQTPSHQVTQMGQEVILRCVPISNHLYFYWYRQILGQKVEFLVSFYNNEISEKSEIFDDQFSVERPDGSNFTLKIRSTKLEDSAMYFCASSDITQIQGAGHGYTFGSGTRLTVV.

This clone occurred once. This chain uses TRBV28 with TRBJ1-1, with TRBD1 matching 9 bases. The ends lost 6 bases at V and 5 bases at J; junction bases unmatched: 4. CDR3 length: 13 residues. CDR1 and CDR2 (germline): MDHEN, SYDVKM. CDR3 nucleotides: TGTGCCAGCAGACGGACAGGGGAAACTGAAGCTTTCTTT. Translated: CASRRTGETEAFF.

This chain links TRBV5-4 with TRBJ2-7; no firm D call. Germline CDR1 and CDR2: SGHNT and YYREEE (reference sequence). V was trimmed by 0 bases and J by 0 bases, leaving 4 bases between them. The CDR3 consists of 13 residues. The CDR3 is CASSLDISYEQYF. DNA of the CDR3: TGTGCCAGCAGCTTGGACATCTCCTACGAGCAGTACTTC. The full variable domain, its missing parts supplied by reference TRBV5-4 and TRBJ2-7, is ETGVTQSPTHLIKTRGQQVTLRCSSQSGHNTVSWYQQALGQGPQFIFQYYREEENGRGNFPPRFSGLQFPNYSSELNVNALELDDSALYLCASSLDISYEQYFGPGTRLTVT.

This clone was detected only a few times. Other DNA sequences of this sample code for an identical CDR3. The chain combines TRBV5-1 with TRBJ2-3; 7 positions match TRBD1. Germline CDR1 is SGHRS and CDR2 is YFSETQ. The CDR3 runs to 14 residues. With 3 bases clipped from V and 1 base from J, the junction kept 2 bases outside the gene matches. The CDR3: CASSSGQGTDTQYF. The CDR3 coding sequence is TGCGCCAGCAGCTCCGGACAGGGCACAGATACGCAGTATTTT.

V gene TRBV7-8 combines with J gene TRBJ1-4, with D possibly being TRBD1 (5 bases). The CDR3 is 15 residues long. The V end was cut by 3 bases, the J end by 8 bases, with 16 bases between. Germline-derived CDR1 and CDR2 are SGHVS and FQNEAQ. CDR3 sequence (DNA): TGTGCCAGCAGCTTCTTCGGGGACTTGAGGGAAAAACTGTTTTTT. Translation: CASSFFGDLREKLFF.

The CDR3 DNA follows: TGCAGCGTGCGGGGGGATAGCAATCAGCCCCAGCATTTT. Its protein is CSVRGDSNQPQHF. The chain recombines TRBV29-1 with TRBJ1-5, with D possibly matching TRBD1 (5 bases). V was cut by 6 bases and J by 0 bases, with 9 bases left in between. There are 13 residues in the CDR3. CDR1 is SQVTM and CDR2 is ANQGSEA in the germline V gene.

The rearrangement joins TRBV10-3 to TRBJ1-2; no clear D. The CDR3 loop spans 13 amino acids. The ends were cut back, 11 bases at V and 0 bases at J, with 13 bases in the middle. CDR1 and CDR2 from the germline V gene are ENHRY and SYGVKD. In DNA form, the CDR3 reads TGTGCCTCCGGGAACGTCTCTAACTATGGCTACACCTTC. This sequence encodes CASGNVSNYGYTF.

This clone is a singleton in its sample. The V call is TRBV29-1, the J call TRBJ2-5, with 7 bases aligning to TRBD2. The J segment lost 5 bases and the V segment lost 4 bases, leaving 10 bases of the junction unmatched. This CDR3 spans 14 amino acids. Germline V gives CDR1 SQVTM, CDR2 ANQGSEA. CDR3 DNA: TGCAGCGTTGGGGCCGGGGGGAGGCGTGAGACCCAGTACTTC. It specifies CSVGAGGRRETQYF.

This chain connects TRBV27 to TRBJ1-6; the D is unclear. Trimming cost V 6 bases and J 7 bases, with 4 bases left between them. From germline, CDR1 is MNHEY and CDR2 SMNVEV (reference sequence). CDR3 length: 11 residues. CDR3 nucleotides: TGTGCCAGCAGGAGGAATTCACCCCTCCACTTT. Translated: CASRRNSPLHF.

This chain links TRBV29-1 with TRBJ1-1, with 7 bases identical to TRBD1. The ends lost 6 bases at V and 10 bases at J; junction bases unmatched: 5. The CDR3 is made up of 10 amino acids. CDR1 SQVTM and CDR2 ANQGSEA come from the germline V gene. The CDR3 sequence is CSVVDRRAFF. The CDR3 region has the DNA TGCAGCGTCGTGGACAGGAGAGCTTTCTTT.

The chain is built from TRBV25-1 and TRBJ2-7; 9 bases are shared with TRBD2. Germline V gene data show CDR1 as MGHDK and CDR2 as SYGVNS. The CDR3 loop spans 15 amino acids. Trimming at V came to 3 bases and at J to 7 bases, leaving 10 bases not matched to a gene. The chain's CDR3 is CASSDGSGGRREQYF. In nucleotides, the CDR3 is TGTGCCAGCAGTGACGGTAGCGGGGGACGTCGGGAGCAGTACTTC.

Turning to this clone: One junction end does not reproduce the germline sequence, and a read error may be involved. V and J are TRBV12-5 and TRBJ2-4, with TRBD2 matching 9 bases. Germline lookup yields CDR1 LGHNT and CDR2 FRNRAP. The CDR3 length is 15 residues. CDR3 sequence (DNA): TGTGCTAGCCTACGTAGAGCGGGGGGCTTAAACAGTCAGTACTTC. This encodes CASLRRAGGLNSQYF.

The chain joins TRBV6-1 to TRBJ1-1; D uncertain. Germline values: CDR1 MNHNS, CDR2 SASEGT. The CDR3 runs to 10 residues. V was cut by 1 base and J by 11 bases, with 5 bases left in between. CDR3 residues: CASSEGVAFF. The DNA for the CDR3 is TGTGCCAGCAGTGAAGGAGTCGCTTTCTTT.

This sequence joins TRBV15 and TRBJ2-5; 7 nucleotides align to TRBD1. The V segment lost 1 base and the J segment 2 bases; nucleotides outside the gene matches: 1. Germline-derived CDR1 and CDR2 are LNHNV and YYDKDF (reference sequence). The CDR3 has 14 amino acids. The CDR3 coding sequence is TGTGCCACCAGCAGAGGGGACAGTCAAGAGACCCAGTACTTC. It translates to CATSRGDSQETQYF.

This chain links TRBV5-1 with TRBJ1-4; D perhaps matches TRBD1 (6 bases). Germline-derived CDR1 and CDR2 are SGHRS and YFSETQ. The CDR3 is made up of 15 amino acids. V shed 0 bases and J shed 6 bases, with 12 bases lying between them. The CDR3 nucleotides read TGCGCCAGCAGCTTGGCGGGCGGGGGCGATGAAAAACTGTTTTTT. Its protein product is CASSLAGGGDEKLFF.

The chain combines TRBV6-6 with TRBJ2-7; 7 bases are a match to TRBD2. CDR1 is MNHNY and CDR2 is SVGAGI in the germline V gene (reference sequence). The CDR3 is made up of 16 amino acids. J lost 5 bases, V lost 2 bases, and 12 bases had no gene match. CDR3 nucleotide sequence: TGTGCCAGCAGTTACATTTTAGCGGGCTCGGGGGACGAGCAGTACTTC. This gives the protein CASSYILAGSGDEQYF.

This chain connects TRBV7-2 to TRBJ2-7, with 8 bases identical to TRBD2. After removal of 3 bases from V and 0 bases from J, the junction contained 4 bases not matched to a gene. The CDR3 extends over 15 amino acids. CDR1 and CDR2 (germline): SGHTA, FQGNSA. The CDR3 nucleotides are TGTGCCAGCAGCTTGGGCGGGGGGAGCTCCTACGAGCAGTACTTC. Residues: CASSLGGGSSYEQYF.

The chain joins TRBV6-6 to TRBJ2-7, with 10 nucleotides matching TRBD1. V dropped 6 bases and J dropped 4; count of bases not matched to a gene: 12. The CDR3 has 16 amino acids. CDR1 and CDR2 from the germline V gene are MNHNY and SVGAGI (reference sequence). The CDR3 is CASRQNPDRGLYEQYF. The CDR3 region has the DNA TGTGCCAGCAGACAAAACCCTGACAGGGGGCTGTACGAGCAGTACTTC.

The chain employs TRBV6-5 and TRBJ2-2; TRBD1 is a possible D gene (5 bases). CDR3 length: 15 amino acids. Germline CDR1 is MNHEY and CDR2 is SVGAGI. V was pared by 6 bases and J by 5 bases, with 16 bases between. Written as DNA, the CDR3 is TGTGCCAGCAGCACAGGCCTTCGCCAAACCGGGGAGCTGTTTTTT. Translated: CASSTGLRQTGELFF.

This chain links TRBV7-3 with TRBJ1-1, with D possibly TRBD1 on 5 matching bases. The CDR3 sequence is 13 residues long. V lost 2 bases and J 9 bases, leaving 13 bases between the germline ends. The germline CDR1 and CDR2 sequences are SGHTA and FQGTGA. CDR3 DNA: TGTGCCAGCAGCTTACATCGGGGGGGGAAAGCTTTCTTT. This translates into CASSLHRGGKAFF.

The chain has TRBV19 and TRBJ1-3; D call uncertain. The CDR3 contains 14 residues. Germline CDR1 and CDR2: LNHDA and SQIVND (reference sequence). V dropped 5 bases and J dropped 0 bases, with 8 bases sitting between them. CDR3 region: CASSAQISGNTIYF. The CDR3 bases are TGTGCCAGTAGTGCCCAGATCTCTGGAAACACCATATATTTT.

This clone showed up just a few times. This rearrangement joins TRBV6-4 to TRBJ2-6; D not certain. This CDR3 has 15 residues. Germline V gene sequence: CDR1 MRHNA, CDR2 SNTAGT. With 0 bases removed from V and 0 bases from J, the gap between germline ends came to 3 bases. CDR3 residues: CASSDSHSGANVLTF. The CDR3 DNA follows: TGTGCCAGCAGTGACTCACACTCTGGGGCCAACGTCCTGACTTTC.

This clone is a singleton in its sample. V usage is TRBV18 and J usage is TRBJ2-1; unclear D gene. This CDR3 spans 13 amino acids. With 5 bases removed from V and 6 bases from J, the gap between germline ends came to 11 bases. The germline V gene encodes CDR1 KGHSH and CDR2 LQKENI. The CDR3, as DNA: TGTGCCAGCTCATCTAAGACTTCCAATGAGCAGTTCTTC. This codes for CASSSKTSNEQFF.

The rearrangement joins TRBV9 to TRBJ1-2, with 7 bases identical to TRBD1. The junction had 11 bases not matched to a gene; V was cut back by 4 bases and J by 5 bases. The CDR3 loop spans 15 amino acids. Germline CDR1 reads SGDLS; CDR2 reads YYNGEE. CDR3 sequence: CASSTDRLQPYGYTF. The CDR3 DNA is TGTGCCAGCAGCACGGACAGGCTCCAACCTTATGGCTACACCTTC.

The rearrangement joins TRBV19 to TRBJ2-3; D is ambiguous. Trimming took off 8 bases at V and 4 bases at J, with 16 bases between the two ends. The CDR3 contains 14 residues. Per the germline V gene, CDR1 is LNHDA and CDR2 is SQIVND (reference sequence). CDR3 sequence: CASRLNRGSDTQYF. The CDR3 DNA sequence: TGTGCCAGTCGACTGAACCGAGGTTCAGATACGCAGTATTTT. The entire variable domain, with the rest obtained from reference TRBV19 and TRBJ2-3, is as follows: DGGITQSPKYLFRKEGQNVTLSCEQNLNHDAMYWYRQDPGQGLRLIYYSQIVNDFQKGDIAEGYSVSREKKESFPLTVTSAQKNPTAFYLCASRLNRGSDTQYFGPGTRLTVL.

The genes are TRBV7-3 and TRBJ2-5, with 7 bases identical to TRBD1. Germline V gene data show CDR1 as SGHTA and CDR2 as FQGTGA. V shed 4 bases and J 5 bases; nucleotides not matched to a gene: 4. The CDR3 has 13 residues. As DNA, the CDR3 is TGTGCCAGCAGCTCGACAGGGTCGGAGACCCAGTACTTC. It encodes CASSSTGSETQYF.